These 11 T cell receptor beta chains came from one sample sequenced in a study of cytomegalovirus exposure and HLA in healthy donors. The study ran its PCR with 60 Vbeta and 13 Jbeta primers. The method was immunoSEQ multiplex PCR; TCRdb's version includes in-frame clones alone and lacks a portion of them. This sample has approximately 190,000 clones, with roughly 80% found just once. Material: PBMCs. Every receptor here comes from a man aged 45-60 years in good health and CMV-seronegative.

The chain has TRBV30 and TRBJ2-5; 8 nucleotides agree with TRBD2. J was trimmed by 5 bases and V by 0 bases; bases with no gene match: 8. The CDR3 length is 15 residues. Germline V lookup: CDR1 GTSNPN, CDR2 SVGIG (reference sequence). The CDR3 coding sequence is TGTGCCTGGAGTGTACGAGCGGGGGTCGGGGAGACCCAGTACTTC. Translated: CAWSVRAGVGETQYF.

This CDR3 reads CASGHYEQYF. DNA for the CDR3: TGTGCCAGCGGCCACTACGAGCAGTACTTC. The rearrangement links TRBV11-2 to TRBJ2-7; no definite D call. V shed 8 bases and J shed 3 bases, with 5 bases lying between them. The CDR3 is 10 amino acids. CDR1 and CDR2 from the germline V gene are SGHAT and FQNNGV.

This clone was seen only a few times. The genes are TRBV7-2 and TRBJ1-3; unclear D gene. The CDR3 length is 15 residues. V was trimmed by 8 bases and J by 2 bases, leaving 16 bases between them. Germline loops: CDR1 SGHTA, CDR2 FQGNSA. The CDR3 region has the DNA TGTGCCAGCGAGAGGGCGTTGACGGCTGGAAACACCATATATTTT. Protein product: CASERALTAGNTIYF.

The gene calls are TRBV9 and TRBJ2-3; 11 bases line up with TRBD2. After removal of 4 bases from V and 0 bases from J, the junction contained 13 bases not matched to a gene. The germline CDR1 and CDR2 sequences are SGDLS and YYNGEE. The CDR3 has 19 residues. CDR3 amino acids: CASSHSTSGAYLSTDTQYF. CDR3 sequence (DNA): TGTGCCAGCAGCCATTCGACTAGCGGGGCCTATCTTAGCACAGATACGCAGTATTTT.

The chain recombines TRBV7-2 with TRBJ2-2; 8 positions match TRBD2. The V gene end was trimmed by 4 bases and the J gene end by 5 bases; junction bases not matched to a gene: 6. The CDR3 length is 15 residues. Per the germline V gene, CDR1 is SGHTA and CDR2 is FQGNSA. The chain's CDR3 is CASSSRGEGTGELFF. As DNA, the CDR3 is TGTGCCAGCAGCTCGCGGGGGGAGGGGACCGGGGAGCTGTTTTTT.

This clone came up once. The V gene is TRBV10-3, the J gene TRBJ1-5; 7 bases agree with TRBD1. Germline V CDR1 and CDR2: ENHRY, SYGVKD. The length of the CDR3 is 17 residues. The trim removed 3 bases at V and 1 base at J, leaving 9 bases unmatched. The CDR3 region has the DNA TGTGCCATCAGTGAAAGAGGGGGACAGACGAGCAATCAGCCCCAGCATTTT. It specifies CAISERGGQTSNQPQHF.

This clone has a handful of counts. The rearrangement links TRBV13 to TRBJ2-6, with 8 bases fitting TRBD1. Germline lookup yields CDR1 PRHDT and CDR2 FYEKMQ (reference sequence). The CDR3 length is 16 residues. V shed 2 bases and J 1 base; nucleotides not matched to a gene: 1. CDR3 loop: CASSLQGASGANVLTF. In DNA form, the CDR3 reads TGTGCCAGCAGCTTACAGGGGGCTTCTGGGGCCAACGTCCTGACTTTC.

The rearrangement links TRBV18 to TRBJ1-2; unclear D gene. Germline CDR1 and CDR2: KGHSH and LQKENI. CDR3 size: 17 residues. V lost 3 bases and J lost 3, with 20 bases in between. Here the CDR3 reads CASSPPLGQTNYYGYTF. The CDR3 coding sequence is TGTGCCAGCTCACCCCCCCTCGGGCAGACTAATTACTATGGCTACACCTTC.

V usage is TRBV5-6 and J usage is TRBJ1-2; D not certain. CDR3 length equals 14 residues. Germline V gene sequence: CDR1 SGHDT, CDR2 YYEEEE. The germline V and J ends were trimmed by 0 bases and 3 bases, with 9 bases remaining between them. CDR3 coding DNA: TGTGCCAGCAGCTTGGGAGGGTTCGACTATGGCTACACCTTC. It yields the protein CASSLGGFDYGYTF.

The chain uses TRBV11-2 and TRBJ1-1; unclear D gene. The germline gives CDR1 SGHAT, CDR2 FQNNGV. The CDR3 contains 11 residues. The V end was cut by 5 bases, the J end by 5 bases, with 6 bases between. CDR3 protein: CASSTGTEAFF. The DNA of the CDR3 is TGTGCCAGCAGCACGGGAACTGAAGCTTTCTTT. Full variable domain (remainder filled in from reference TRBV11-2 and TRBJ1-1): EAGVAQSPRYKIIEKRQSVAFWCNPISGHATLYWYQQILGQGPKLLIQFQNNGVVDDSQLPKDRFSAERLKGVDSTLKIQPAKLEDSAVYLCASSTGTEAFFGQGTRLTVV.

A note on this clone: The sample carries other DNA sequences with the same CDR3. The gene calls are TRBV11-2 and TRBJ2-7; maybe TRBD1 (6 bases). The length of the CDR3 is 14 residues. V shed 0 bases and J shed 5 bases, with 11 bases lying between them. In germline, CDR1 is SGHAT, CDR2 FQNNGV. The CDR3 nucleotides are TGTGCCAGCAGCTTAGAACAGGGTCAGCACGAGCAGTACTTC. Translating it yields CASSLEQGQHEQYF.